This T cell receptor beta chain was sequenced during a study of blood T cell repertoires in COVID-19. The overall study: Sample material is recorded as cDNA or gDNA derived from T cells, B-cell-depleted T cells, or PBMCs.

Method: immunoSEQ multiplex PCR; TCRdb's copy keeps in-frame clones and lacks some. The sample includes about 67,000 clones, 70% to 90% of them seen just once. The sequence was collected from an elderly woman with acute or convalescent COVID-19. The sequencing sample was made of peripheral blood.

CDR3 in amino acids: CASSSTRANYGYTF. The DNA of the CDR3 is TGTGCCAGCAGCTCAACCAGGGCGAACTATGGCTACACCTTC. V and J are TRBV7-2 and TRBJ1-2; D perhaps matches TRBD1 (5 bases). Germline values: CDR1 SGHTA, CDR2 FQGNSA. V lost 4 bases and J 2 bases, leaving 11 bases between the germline ends. The CDR3 runs to 14 residues.